This T cell receptor beta chain was captured in a study of HIV-infected patients and healthy controls. Study-wide results and limits: Compared with controls, mean Gini indices were significantly raised in HIV-infected repertoires, possibly indicating oligoclonality.

Antiretroviral therapy had run roughly three months, about 14 weeks, before follow-up blood collection. No cell fractionation was done, so the repertoire covers all unsorted peripheral blood T cells. V lost 5 bases and J lost 5; bases outside the gene matches: 1. The CDR3 totals 12 residues. Germline values: CDR1 DFQATT, CDR2 SNEGSKA (reference sequence). This clonotype was counted many times. Antigen specificity is unknown. This beta chain is a stray read from a library made for alpha chains; its abundance is not meaningful. cDNA was made from roughly 470 ng RNA using alpha and beta constant primers. Separate chain-specific third strand synthesis with multiplexing indices produced the alpha and beta libraries. TCRdb analysed the 5' RACE reads with MiXCR anew, one entry per CDR3 protein. The sample has some 7,700 distinct CDR3 sequences, more than 6.5% seen once.

The material was blood, obtained during antiretroviral therapy. The TCR comes from an adult with HIV infection. The chain is built from TRBV20-1 and TRBJ2-3; 10 bases are shared with TRBD2. CDR3 protein: CSARTSGDTQYF. DNA of the CDR3: TGCAGTGCTCGGACTAGCGGAGATACGCAGTATTTT.